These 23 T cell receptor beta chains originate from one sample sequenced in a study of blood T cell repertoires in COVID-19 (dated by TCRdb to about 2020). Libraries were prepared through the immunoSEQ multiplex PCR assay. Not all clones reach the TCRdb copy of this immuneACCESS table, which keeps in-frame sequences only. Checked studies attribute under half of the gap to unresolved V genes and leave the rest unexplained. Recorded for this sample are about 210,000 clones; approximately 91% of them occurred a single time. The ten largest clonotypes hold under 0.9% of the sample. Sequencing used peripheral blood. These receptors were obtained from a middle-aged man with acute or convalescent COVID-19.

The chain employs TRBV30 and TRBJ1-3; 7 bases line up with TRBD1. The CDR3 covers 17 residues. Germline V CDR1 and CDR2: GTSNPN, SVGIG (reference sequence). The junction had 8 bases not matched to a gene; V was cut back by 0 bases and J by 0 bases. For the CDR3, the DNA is TGTGCCTGGAGTGTAGGGGGCAGCACCTACTCTGGAAACACCATATATTTT. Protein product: CAWSVGGSTYSGNTIYF.

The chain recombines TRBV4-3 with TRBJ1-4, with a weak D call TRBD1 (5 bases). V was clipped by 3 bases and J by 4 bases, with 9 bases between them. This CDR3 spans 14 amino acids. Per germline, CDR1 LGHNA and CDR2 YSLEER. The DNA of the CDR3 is TGCGCCAGCAGCCATAGACAGCGTAATGAAAAACTGTTTTTT. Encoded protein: CASSHRQRNEKLFF.

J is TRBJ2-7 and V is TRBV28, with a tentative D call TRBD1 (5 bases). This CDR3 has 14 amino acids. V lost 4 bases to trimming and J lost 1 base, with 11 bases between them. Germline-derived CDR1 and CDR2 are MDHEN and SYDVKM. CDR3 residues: CASSWMTESYEQYF. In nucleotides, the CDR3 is TGTGCCAGCAGTTGGATGACAGAATCCTACGAGCAGTACTTC.

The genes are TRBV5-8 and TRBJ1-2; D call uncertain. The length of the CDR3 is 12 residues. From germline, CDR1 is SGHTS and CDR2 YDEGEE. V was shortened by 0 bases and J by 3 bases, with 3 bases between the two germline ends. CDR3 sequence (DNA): TGTGCCAGCAGCTTGGACTACTATGGCTACACCTTC. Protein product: CASSLDYYGYTF.

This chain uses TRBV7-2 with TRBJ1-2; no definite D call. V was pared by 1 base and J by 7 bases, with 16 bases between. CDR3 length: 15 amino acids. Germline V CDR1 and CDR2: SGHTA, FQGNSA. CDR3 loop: CASSLDRRPGSGYTF. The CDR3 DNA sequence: TGTGCCAGCAGCTTAGATAGACGGCCCGGGAGTGGCTACACCTTC.

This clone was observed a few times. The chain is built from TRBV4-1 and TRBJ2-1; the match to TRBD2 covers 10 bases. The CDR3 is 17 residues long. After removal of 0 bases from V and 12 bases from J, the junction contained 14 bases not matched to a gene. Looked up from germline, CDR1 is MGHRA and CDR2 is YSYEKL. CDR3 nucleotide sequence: TGCGCCAGCAGCCAAGACCCGTACACTAGCGGGACCCCCTTGCAGTTCTTC. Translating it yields CASSQDPYTSGTPLQFF.

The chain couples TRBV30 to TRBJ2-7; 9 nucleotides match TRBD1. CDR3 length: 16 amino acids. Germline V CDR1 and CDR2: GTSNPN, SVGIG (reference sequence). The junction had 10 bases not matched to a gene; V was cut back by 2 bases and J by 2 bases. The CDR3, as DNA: TGTGCCTGGAGTCCCTCGGACAGGGGAGGGACCTACGAGCAGTACTTC. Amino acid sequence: CAWSPSDRGGTYEQYF.

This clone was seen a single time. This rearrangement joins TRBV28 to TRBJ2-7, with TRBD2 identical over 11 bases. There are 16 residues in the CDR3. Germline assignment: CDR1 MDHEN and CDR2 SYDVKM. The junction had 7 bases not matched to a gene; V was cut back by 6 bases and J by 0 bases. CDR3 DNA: TGTGCCAGCAGCCTTCGGGGACTAGCGGTCTCCTACGAGCAGTACTTC. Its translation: CASSLRGLAVSYEQYF.

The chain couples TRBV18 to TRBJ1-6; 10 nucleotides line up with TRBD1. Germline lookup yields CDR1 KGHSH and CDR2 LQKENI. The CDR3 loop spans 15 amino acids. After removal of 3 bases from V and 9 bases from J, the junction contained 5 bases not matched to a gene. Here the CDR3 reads CASSPGTGVRSPLHF. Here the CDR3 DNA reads TGTGCCAGCTCACCCGGGACAGGGGTACGTTCACCCCTCCACTTT.

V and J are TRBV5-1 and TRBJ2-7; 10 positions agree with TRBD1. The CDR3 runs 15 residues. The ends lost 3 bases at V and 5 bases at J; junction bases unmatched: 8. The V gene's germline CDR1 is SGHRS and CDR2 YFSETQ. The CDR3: CASSWGQGRYNEQYF. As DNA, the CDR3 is TGCGCCAGCAGCTGGGGACAGGGGAGGTATAACGAGCAGTACTTC.

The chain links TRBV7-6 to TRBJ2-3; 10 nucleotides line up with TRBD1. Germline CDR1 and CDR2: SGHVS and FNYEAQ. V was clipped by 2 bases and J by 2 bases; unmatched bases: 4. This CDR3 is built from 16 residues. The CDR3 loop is CASSLMGQGYTDTQYF. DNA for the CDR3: TGTGCCAGCAGCTTAATGGGACAGGGGTACACAGATACGCAGTATTTT.

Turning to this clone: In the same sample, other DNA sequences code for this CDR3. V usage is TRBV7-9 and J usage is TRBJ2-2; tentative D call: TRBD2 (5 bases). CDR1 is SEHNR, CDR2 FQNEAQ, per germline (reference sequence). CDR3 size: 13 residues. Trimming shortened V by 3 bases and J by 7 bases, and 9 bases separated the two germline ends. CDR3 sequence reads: CASSLSEGGELFF. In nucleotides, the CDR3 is TGTGCCAGCAGCTTGTCCGAGGGCGGGGAGCTGTTTTTT.

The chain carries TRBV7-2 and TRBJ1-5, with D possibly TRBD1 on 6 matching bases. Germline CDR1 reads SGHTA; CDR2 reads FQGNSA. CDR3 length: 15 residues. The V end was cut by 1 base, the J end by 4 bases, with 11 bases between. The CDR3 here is CASSLVTGMNQPQHF. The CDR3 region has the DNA TGTGCCAGCAGCTTAGTTACAGGGATGAATCAGCCCCAGCATTTT.

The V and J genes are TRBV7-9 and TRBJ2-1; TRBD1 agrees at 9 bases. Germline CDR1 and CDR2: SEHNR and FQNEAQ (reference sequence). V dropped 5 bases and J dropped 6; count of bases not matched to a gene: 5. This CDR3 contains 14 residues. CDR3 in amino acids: CASSRQGGLNEQFF. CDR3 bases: TGTGCCAGCAGCCGACAGGGGGGTCTCAATGAGCAGTTCTTC.

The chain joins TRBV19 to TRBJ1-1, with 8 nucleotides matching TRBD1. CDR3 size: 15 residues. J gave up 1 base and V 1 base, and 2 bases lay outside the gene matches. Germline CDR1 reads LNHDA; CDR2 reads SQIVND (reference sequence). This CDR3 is CASSIGRGRNTEAFF. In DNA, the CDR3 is TGTGCCAGTAGTATAGGCAGGGGGCGGAACACTGAAGCTTTCTTT.

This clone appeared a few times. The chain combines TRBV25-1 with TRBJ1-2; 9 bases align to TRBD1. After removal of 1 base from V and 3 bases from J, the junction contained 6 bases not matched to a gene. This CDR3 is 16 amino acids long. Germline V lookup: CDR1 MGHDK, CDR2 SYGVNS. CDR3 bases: TGTGCCAGCAGTGAATGGCGGACAGGGGCGGACTATGGCTACACCTTC. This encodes CASSEWRTGADYGYTF.

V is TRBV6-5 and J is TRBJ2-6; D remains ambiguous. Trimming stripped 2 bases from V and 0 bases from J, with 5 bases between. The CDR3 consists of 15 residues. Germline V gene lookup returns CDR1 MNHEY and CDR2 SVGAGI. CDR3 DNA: TGTGCCAGCAGTTACGACATCTCTGGGGCCAACGTCCTGACTTTC. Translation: CASSYDISGANVLTF.

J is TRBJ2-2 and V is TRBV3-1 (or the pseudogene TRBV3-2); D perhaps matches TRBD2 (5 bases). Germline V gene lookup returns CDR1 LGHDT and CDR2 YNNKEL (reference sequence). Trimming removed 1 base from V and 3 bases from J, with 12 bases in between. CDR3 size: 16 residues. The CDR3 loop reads CASSQGRGADTGELFF. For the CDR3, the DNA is TGTGCCAGCAGCCAAGGACGCGGAGCGGACACCGGGGAGCTGTTTTTT.

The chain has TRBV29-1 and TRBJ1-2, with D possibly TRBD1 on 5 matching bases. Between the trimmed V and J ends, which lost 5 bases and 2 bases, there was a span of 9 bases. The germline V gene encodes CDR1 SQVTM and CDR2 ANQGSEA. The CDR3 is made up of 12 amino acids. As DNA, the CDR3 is TGCAGCGTTTCGAGACAGAACTATGGCTACACCTTC. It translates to CSVSRQNYGYTF.

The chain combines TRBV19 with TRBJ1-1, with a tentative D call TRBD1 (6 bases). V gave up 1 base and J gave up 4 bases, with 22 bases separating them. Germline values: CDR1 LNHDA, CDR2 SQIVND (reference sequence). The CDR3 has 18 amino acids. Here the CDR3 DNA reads TGTGCCAGTAGTATAGGTAGAGCCGGGACAAGGGGCGGCACTGAAGCTTTCTTT. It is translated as CASSIGRAGTRGGTEAFF.

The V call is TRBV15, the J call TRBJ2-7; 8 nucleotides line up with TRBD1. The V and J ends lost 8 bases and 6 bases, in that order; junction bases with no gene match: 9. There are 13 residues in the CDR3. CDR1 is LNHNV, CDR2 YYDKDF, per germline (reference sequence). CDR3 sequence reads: CATALQGVSEQYF. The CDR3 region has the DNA TGTGCCACCGCCCTACAGGGGGTCAGCGAGCAGTACTTC.

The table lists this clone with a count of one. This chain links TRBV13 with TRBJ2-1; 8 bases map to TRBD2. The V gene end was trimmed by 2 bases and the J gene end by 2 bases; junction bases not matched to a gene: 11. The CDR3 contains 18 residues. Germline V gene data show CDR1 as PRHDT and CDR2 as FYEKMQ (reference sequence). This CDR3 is CASSLNGGRGGTYNEQFF. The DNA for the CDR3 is TGTGCCAGCAGCTTAAATGGTGGTCGGGGGGGGACCTACAATGAGCAGTTCTTC.

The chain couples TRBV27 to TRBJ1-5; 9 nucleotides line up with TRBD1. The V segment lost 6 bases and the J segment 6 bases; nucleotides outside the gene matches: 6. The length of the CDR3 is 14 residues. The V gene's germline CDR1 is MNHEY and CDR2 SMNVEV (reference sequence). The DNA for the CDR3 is TGTGCCAGCAGGGGGACAGGGACTACTCAGCCCCAGCATTTT. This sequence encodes CASRGTGTTQPQHF.